A single sample gave rise to the 27 T cell receptor beta chains below, sequenced in a study of cytomegalovirus exposure and HLA in healthy donors. The PCR used 60 Vbeta and 13 Jbeta primers. Profiled with immunoSEQ multiplex PCR; TCRdb holds only in-frame clones, not every one. In total, the table holds 55,000 to 85,000 clones. Sequenced sample: PBMCs. Receptors originate from a female donor in good health and CMV-seropositive.

The gene calls are TRBV4-2 and TRBJ2-2, with 10 bases identical to TRBD2. Germline lookup yields CDR1 LGHNA and CDR2 YNFKEQ. Trimming took 0 bases from V and 5 from J; bases not matched to a gene: 3. This CDR3 has 16 residues. This chain's CDR3 is CASSQDPSGRTGELFF. The CDR3 DNA sequence: TGTGCCAGCAGCCAAGATCCTAGCGGGAGAACCGGGGAGCTGTTTTTT.

V gene TRBV19 combines with J gene TRBJ1-2, with TRBD1 identical over 9 bases. CDR1 LNHDA and CDR2 SQIVND come from the germline V gene (reference sequence). The CDR3 has 15 amino acids. V was clipped by 5 bases and J by 1 base; unmatched bases: 5. CDR3: CASSPLDRGNYGYTF. The CDR3 DNA is TGTGCCAGTAGTCCTTTGGACAGGGGTAACTATGGCTACACCTTC.

The chain combines TRBV6-1 with TRBJ1-1; maybe TRBD1 (6 bases). Germline V gives CDR1 MNHNS, CDR2 SASEGT. Trimming took 7 bases from V and 4 from J, leaving 19 bases between them. CDR3 length: 15 residues. The CDR3 is CASKDHRDIITEAFF. CDR3 bases: TGTGCCAGCAAGGACCACAGGGATATAATCACTGAAGCTTTCTTT.

The chain joins TRBV5-1 to TRBJ2-7; D is ambiguous. V lost 0 bases and J 2 bases, leaving 12 bases between the germline ends. From germline, CDR1 is SGHRS and CDR2 YFSETQ. The CDR3 is made up of 15 amino acids. This chain's CDR3 is CASSLAQMETYEQYF. Written as DNA, the CDR3 is TGCGCCAGCAGCTTGGCCCAAATGGAGACCTACGAGCAGTACTTC. Filled out from reference TRBV5-1 and TRBJ2-7, the complete variable domain reads KAGVTQTPRYLIKTRGQQVTLSCSPISGHRSVSWYQQTPGQGLQFLFEYFSETQRNKGNFPGRFSGRQFSNSRSEMNVSTLELGDSALYLCASSLAQMETYEQYFGPGTRLTVT.

The rearrangement joins TRBV7-2 to TRBJ2-3, with a weak D call TRBD2 (5 bases). With 6 bases removed from V and 2 bases from J, the gap between germline ends came to 15 bases. Germline-derived CDR1 and CDR2 are SGHTA and FQGNSA. The CDR3 extends over 15 amino acids. CDR3 sequence reads: CASRPPGLDTDTQYF. The CDR3, as DNA: TGTGCCAGCAGGCCACCCGGACTCGACACAGATACGCAGTATTTT.

This chain joins TRBV6-5 and TRBJ1-1, with unresolved D. The CDR3 is made up of 13 amino acids. V lost 3 bases and J lost 5, with 10 bases in between. CDR1 is MNHEY, CDR2 SVGAGI, per germline. The CDR3 here is CASSYSGRTEAFF. Written as DNA, the CDR3 is TGTGCCAGCAGTTATTCTGGCAGGACTGAAGCTTTCTTT.

The CDR3 DNA sequence: TGTGCCAGCAGTCAAGGGGGATCACCCCTCCACTTT. Translated: CASSQGGSPLHF. The chain employs TRBV6-5 and TRBJ1-6; a possible D gene is TRBD1 (6 bases). The CDR3 spans 12 residues. Germline CDR1 reads MNHEY; CDR2 reads SVGAGI. The V end was cut by 5 bases, the J end by 10 bases, with 9 bases between.

J is TRBJ2-7 and V is TRBV7-2; weak D call: TRBD1 (6 bases). CDR3 size: 14 residues. Germline CDR1 is SGHTA and CDR2 is FQGNSA. V gave up 1 base and J gave up 3 bases, with 10 bases separating them. The CDR3 spells CASSLGGPVYEQYF. The CDR3, as DNA: TGTGCCAGCAGCTTAGGGGGGCCCGTCTACGAGCAGTACTTC.

The gene calls are TRBV10-3 and TRBJ1-4, with D perhaps matching TRBD1 (5 bases). The CDR3 loop spans 11 amino acids. Germline V lookup: CDR1 ENHRY, CDR2 SYGVKD. The V and J ends lost 6 bases and 8 bases respectively, with 7 bases between them. This chain's CDR3 is CAIRDKEKLFF. In nucleotides, the CDR3 is TGTGCCATCAGGGACAAGGAAAAACTGTTTTTT.

The CDR3 loop is CASSLRDRTYNEQFF. The CDR3 DNA sequence: TGCGCCAGCAGCCTACGGGACAGGACCTACAATGAGCAGTTCTTC. This sequence joins TRBV5-1 and TRBJ2-1; 8 bases align to TRBD1. The CDR3 is 15 amino acids. After removal of 4 bases from V and 2 bases from J, the junction contained 5 bases not matched to a gene. Germline V gene lookup returns CDR1 SGHRS and CDR2 YFSETQ. Combining the CDR3 with reference TRBV5-1 and TRBJ2-1 gives the whole variable domain KAGVTQTPRYLIKTRGQQVTLSCSPISGHRSVSWYQQTPGQGLQFLFEYFSETQRNKGNFPGRFSGRQFSNSRSEMNVSTLELGDSALYLCASSLRDRTYNEQFFGPGTRLTVL.

This rearrangement joins TRBV6-5 to TRBJ2-1; weak D call: TRBD2 (5 bases). V dropped 0 bases and J dropped 6 bases, with 15 bases sitting between them. Germline V gene lookup returns CDR1 MNHEY and CDR2 SVGAGI. This CDR3 is 16 amino acids long. The CDR3 is CASSYSSPLVSNEQFF. DNA of the CDR3: TGTGCCAGCAGTTACTCGTCCCCACTAGTGTCCAATGAGCAGTTCTTC.

The rearrangement links TRBV19 to TRBJ2-7, with a tentative D call TRBD1 (6 bases). The CDR3 sequence is 14 residues long. Germline-derived CDR1 and CDR2 are LNHDA and SQIVND (reference sequence). Trimming took off 10 bases at V and 4 bases at J, with 20 bases between the two ends. CDR3 sequence: CATSGTPTPYEQYF. The CDR3 region has the DNA TGTGCCACCAGTGGGACACCTACTCCTTACGAGCAGTACTTC.

The V gene is TRBV4-2, the J gene TRBJ2-3, with TRBD2 identical over 11 bases. Germline CDR1 is LGHNA and CDR2 is YNFKEQ. The CDR3 sequence is 18 residues long. V shed 4 bases and J 1 base; nucleotides not matched to a gene: 10. CDR3 DNA: TGTGCCAGCAGCCCCGGGGTAGCGGGAGGGCGGGGCACAGATACGCAGTATTTT. Amino acids: CASSPGVAGGRGTDTQYF.

The chain recombines TRBV28 with TRBJ2-7, with TRBD1 matching over 7 bases. Looked up from germline, CDR1 is MDHEN and CDR2 is SYDVKM. This CDR3 region has 14 residues. With V trimmed by 7 bases and J by 2 bases, 8 bases remained unmatched. Written as DNA, the CDR3 is TGTGCCAGCACTAGGGGACAGCATACCTACGAGCAGTACTTC. Amino acid sequence: CASTRGQHTYEQYF.

The chain uses TRBV9 and TRBJ2-3, with D maybe TRBD1 (6 bases). The length of the CDR3 is 14 residues. V was pared by 1 base and J by 4 bases, with 10 bases between. From germline, CDR1 is SGDLS and CDR2 YYNGEE. The CDR3 loop is CASSVRTDSDTQYF. CDR3 nucleotides: TGTGCCAGCAGCGTAAGGACAGACTCAGATACGCAGTATTTT.

This rearrangement joins TRBV5-1 to TRBJ2-7, with 10 bases identical to TRBD1. Losses at the gene ends were 4 bases for V and 4 bases for J; bases not matched to a gene: 5. CDR1 is SGHRS and CDR2 is YFSETQ in the germline V gene. The CDR3 is made up of 14 amino acids. The CDR3 loop reads CASSRTGGAYEQYF. Here the CDR3 DNA reads TGCGCCAGCAGCAGGACAGGGGGGGCTTACGAGCAGTACTTC.

The chain combines TRBV9 with TRBJ1-1, with D unresolved. In germline, CDR1 is SGDLS, CDR2 YYNGEE. The CDR3 runs 13 residues. The V and J ends lost 6 bases and 1 base respectively, with 10 bases between them. CDR3 sequence (DNA): TGTGCCAGCACTAAAATTGGGAACACTGAAGCTTTCTTT. It translates to CASTKIGNTEAFF.

The chain couples TRBV18 to TRBJ1-4, with D perhaps TRBD1 (6 bases). Trimming left V 4 bases short and J 5 bases short, with 8 bases between. Germline V lookup: CDR1 KGHSH, CDR2 LQKENI. There are 13 residues in the CDR3. CDR3 DNA: TGTGCCAGCTCACGCGGACAGAATGAAAAACTGTTTTTT. It translates to CASSRGQNEKLFF. The full variable domain, its missing parts supplied by reference TRBV18 and TRBJ1-4, is NAGVMQNPRHLVRRRGQEARLRCSPMKGHSHVYWYRQLPEEGLKFMVYLQKENIIDESGMPKERFSAEFPKEGPSILRIQQVVRGDSAAYFCASSRGQNEKLFFGSGTQLSVL.

This chain joins TRBV29-1 and TRBJ2-3; D call uncertain. The CDR3 length is 10 residues. The ends were cut back, 4 bases at V and 4 bases at J, with 3 bases in the middle. Germline V gene sequence: CDR1 SQVTM, CDR2 ANQGSEA. CDR3 nucleotides: TGCAGCGTTGGCGCAGATACGCAGTATTTT. It specifies CSVGADTQYF.

This rearrangement joins TRBV9 to TRBJ2-5; possible D gene TRBD1, 6 bases. Deletions cut 3 bases from V and 7 bases from J, with 13 bases between. The CDR3 spans 13 residues. Germline lookup yields CDR1 SGDLS and CDR2 YYNGEE. The DNA for the CDR3 is TGTGCCAGCAGCGGGACAGAGGGTCGGACCCAGTACTTC. Translated, it gives CASSGTEGRTQYF.

The V call is TRBV5-1, the J call TRBJ1-2, with D maybe TRBD1 (5 bases). Germline V gene sequence: CDR1 SGHRS, CDR2 YFSETQ. The CDR3 runs to 12 residues. V shed 5 bases and J shed 6 bases, with 11 bases lying between them. CDR3 nucleotides: TGCGCCAGCAGTCTGGGGCAGGATGGCTACACCTTC. Encoded protein: CASSLGQDGYTF.

The genes are TRBV7-3 and TRBJ1-2; D possibly corresponds to TRBD1 (6 bases). There are 14 residues in the CDR3. Germline-derived CDR1 and CDR2 are SGHTA and FQGTGA. Deletions cut 5 bases from V and 7 bases from J, with 17 bases between. CDR3 region: CASSGRQGISGYTF. CDR3 bases: TGTGCCAGCAGCGGACGGCAGGGGATCTCTGGCTACACCTTC.

J is TRBJ1-1 and V is TRBV7-2; D gene uncertain. Germline CDR1 and CDR2: SGHTA and FQGNSA. V was cut by 4 bases and J by 7 bases, with 7 bases left in between. The CDR3 runs 11 residues. CDR3: CASSSRVEAFF. The CDR3 DNA sequence: TGTGCCAGCAGCTCCCGGGTTGAAGCTTTCTTT. Full variable domain (outside the CDR3, taken from reference TRBV7-2 and TRBJ1-1): GAGVSQSPSNKVTEKGKDVELRCDPISGHTALYWYRQSLGQGLEFLIYFQGNSAPDKSGLPSDRFSAERTGGSVSTLTIQRTQQEDSAVYLCASSSRVEAFFGQGTRLTVV.

The rearrangement links TRBV4-3 to TRBJ1-4; weak D call: TRBD1 (5 bases). The germline gives CDR1 LGHNA, CDR2 YSLEER. V was cut by 3 bases and J by 8 bases, with 13 bases left in between. CDR3 length equals 14 residues. CDR3: CASSHGGAPEKLFF. CDR3 sequence (DNA): TGCGCCAGCAGCCATGGTGGGGCACCCGAAAAACTGTTTTTT.

The chain recombines TRBV19 with TRBJ1-5; 10 nucleotides agree with TRBD1. This CDR3 spans 17 amino acids. J lost 7 bases, V lost 3 bases, and 12 bases had no gene match. Germline CDR1 LNHDA, CDR2 SQIVND (reference sequence). CDR3: CASSIRGQGLYMQPQHF. Written as DNA, the CDR3 is TGTGCCAGTAGTATCCGGGGACAGGGGCTTTACATGCAGCCCCAGCATTTT.

The V call is TRBV4-1, the J call TRBJ2-7, with TRBD2 matching 10 bases. In germline, CDR1 is MGHRA, CDR2 YSYEKL. Unmatched junction bases numbered 11, after V lost 0 bases and J lost 6 bases. The CDR3 extends over 17 amino acids. Written as DNA, the CDR3 is TGCGCCAGCAGCCAAGAATTTCAGCGGGGGGGCCTATCCGAGCAGTACTTC. Protein: CASSQEFQRGGLSEQYF.

The chain joins TRBV28 to TRBJ1-1; a possible D gene is TRBD1 (6 bases). Germline values: CDR1 MDHEN, CDR2 SYDVKM. CDR3 length equals 15 residues. V gave up 6 bases and J gave up 1 base, with 15 bases separating them. Written as DNA, the CDR3 is TGTGCCAGCAGGAGGGGGGGGTCGTGGAACACTGAAGCTTTCTTT. It codes for CASRRGGSWNTEAFF.